One sample yielded the 11 T cell receptor beta chains listed below, sequenced in a study of T-cell reconstitution after alpha-beta-depleted transplantation in children. For TCRbeta, the library was prepared with unique molecular identifiers. TCRdb recomputed calls from the PCR reads with MiXCR, one row per CDR3 protein. The sample carries a few hundred thousand distinct CDR3 sequences, approximately 10% recorded once. Sequences were derived from PBMCs from the stem cell graft donor, sampled from the stem cell graft. All receptors derive from a human donor who donated a stem cell graft to a child with acute lymphoblastic leukemia.

The sample holds a few counts of this clonotype. The chain combines TRBV7-8 with TRBJ2-2; D is perhaps TRBD1 (6 bases). Germline loops: CDR1 SGHVS, CDR2 FQNEAQ. V gave up 5 bases and J gave up 7 bases, with 20 bases separating them. CDR3 size: 16 residues. The CDR3 DNA is TGTGCCAGCAGCCCCACCGGGACAAGAAGGATCGGGGAGCTGTTTTTT. This translates into CASSPTGTRRIGELFF.

This clonotype showed up just a few times. The chain combines TRBV7-8 with TRBJ2-7, with D maybe TRBD1 (6 bases). CDR3 length: 14 amino acids. V was shortened by 5 bases and J by 5 bases, with 16 bases between the two germline ends. Germline lookup yields CDR1 SGHVS and CDR2 FQNEAQ. CDR3 DNA: TGTGCCAGCAGCCCCACCCCAGGGGTCCACGAGCAGTACTTC. Translating gives CASSPTPGVHEQYF.

This chain uses TRBV4-2 with TRBJ2-3, with 10 positions matching TRBD2. The V segment lost 4 bases and the J segment 2 bases; nucleotides outside the gene matches: 24. This CDR3 has 22 amino acids. Germline CDR1 LGHNA, CDR2 YNFKEQ. CDR3 residues: CASSPGIRATLPSGGHTDTQYF. CDR3 bases: TGTGCCAGCAGCCCCGGGATTCGGGCCACCCTACCTAGCGGGGGCCACACAGATACGCAGTATTTT.

This clonotype was observed a handful of times. The J gene is TRBJ2-7, the V gene TRBV3-1; D is possibly TRBD2 (6 bases). Germline CDR1 reads LGHDT; CDR2 reads YNNKEL (reference sequence). The ends were cut back, 3 bases at V and 0 bases at J, with 12 bases in the middle. The CDR3 is 15 residues long. CDR3 protein: CASSHTGGNSYEQYF. The DNA for the CDR3 is TGTGCCAGCAGCCATACTGGCGGGAACTCCTACGAGCAGTACTTC.

The table lists this clonotype with a few counts. The chain is built from TRBV20-1 and TRBJ2-1; the match to TRBD2 covers 10 bases. The V segment lost 3 bases and the J segment 6 bases; nucleotides outside the gene matches: 11. Germline CDR1 DFQATT, CDR2 SNEGSKA (reference sequence). This CDR3 has 16 residues. The CDR3 spells CSASRPSGRATNEQFF. The DNA for the CDR3 is TGCAGTGCTAGCCGTCCAAGCGGGAGGGCCACCAATGAGCAGTTCTTC.

This chain links TRBV12-3 or TRBV12-4 with TRBJ2-1, with TRBD2 as a possible D gene (6 bases). The CDR3 has 14 residues. Trimming left V 3 bases short and J 5 bases short, with 11 bases between. The CDR3 DNA reads as TGTGCCAGCAGTTTCCCCGGCGGGGACAATGAGCAGTTCTTC. It encodes CASSFPGGDNEQFF.

The J gene is TRBJ2-5, the V gene TRBV20-1, with 12 bases lining up with TRBD2. With V trimmed by 6 bases and J by 3 bases, 8 bases remained unmatched. Germline-derived CDR1 and CDR2 are DFQATT and SNEGSKA (reference sequence). The CDR3 is 15 residues long. The CDR3 is CSAPRLAGEKETQYF. CDR3 coding DNA: TGCAGTGCGCCTCGACTAGCGGGAGAGAAAGAGACCCAGTACTTC.

The chain couples TRBV20-1 to TRBJ2-1; D unclear. The CDR3 has 10 amino acids. Germline lookup yields CDR1 DFQATT and CDR2 SNEGSKA (reference sequence). Trimming pared 5 bases from V and 9 bases from J, leaving 8 bases between. As DNA, the CDR3 is TGCAGTGCTGCATTTCGTGAGCAGTTCTTC. It codes for CSAAFREQFF.

This clonotype showed up just a few times. The J gene is TRBJ2-7, the V gene TRBV10-3, with D uncertain. The germline V gene encodes CDR1 ENHRY and CDR2 SYGVKD. The CDR3 runs 15 residues. The germline V and J ends were trimmed by 7 bases and 1 base, with 17 bases remaining between them. The chain's CDR3 is CAITSGPKPSYEQYF. CDR3 DNA sequence: TGTGCCATCACCTCCGGGCCAAAACCATCCTACGAGCAGTACTTC.

This clonotype has a handful of counts. CDR3 coding DNA: TGTGCCAGCAGTTTTCGGGGTCCAGGGGCGCAGTATTTT. Its protein is CASSFRGPGAQYF. The chain joins TRBV12-3 or TRBV12-4 to TRBJ2-3; perhaps TRBD1 as D (6 bases). V was trimmed by 3 bases and J by 10 bases, leaving 14 bases between them. The CDR3 covers 13 residues.

This clonotype was seen only a few times. The chain couples TRBV20-1 to TRBJ2-2; the D is unclear. Trimming removed 6 bases from V and 5 bases from J, with 19 bases in between. CDR1 and CDR2 from the germline V gene are DFQATT and SNEGSKA (reference sequence). CDR3 length: 15 amino acids. CDR3 nucleotides: TGCAGTGCCCAAAGCCTCGGAGACATTACCGGGGAGCTGTTTTTT. Its protein is CSAQSLGDITGELFF.